The source of this T cell receptor beta chain is a study of T cell repertoires in cytomegalovirus infection. Looking at the study overall: It was the public TCR beta signatures that indicated both CMV infection and matching HLA type. Study results and caveats: People with CMV and the relevant HLA were identified by cumulative public TCR beta family frequency.

Trimming left V 0 bases short and J 2 bases short, with 10 bases between. Germline CDR1 and CDR2: LNHNV and YYDKDF (reference sequence). This CDR3 is 15 amino acids long. TCRdb re-called the reads through MiXCR, storing one row per CDR3 protein. The sample lists a few hundred thousand distinct CDR3 sequences, about 44% occurring once. Worth noting for this clonotype: Its antigen remains unknown.

The source is a human donor in good health (CMV status not recorded). Some clones in this sample may be carry-over from other donors' samples. Sequences were derived from cultured PBMCs, sampled from culture after CMV antigen stimulation. V and J are TRBV15 and TRBJ2-5; D is uncertain. The CDR3 nucleotides read TGTGCCACCAGCAGAGATTTAGGAAATCAAGAGACCCAGTACTTC. Amino acid sequence: CATSRDLGNQETQYF.